This TCR beta chain came from a study of metastatic and nonmetastatic thyroid tumors. The study, taken as a whole, reports: Benign nodules were reported to have significantly lower TCR beta diversity than malignant thyroid tumors, in blood and tumor.

Using MiXCR, TCRdb reanalyzed the PCR reads. Of over 15,000 clones listed, 13% are singletons. Relative to its sample, this clone is medium-sized. Its antigen is as yet unknown. The germline gives CDR1 MNHEY, CDR2 SVGAGI. CDR3 length equals 13 residues. The ends were cut back, 0 bases at V and 11 bases at J, with 8 bases in the middle. Every patient was untreated before thyroid surgery. This clonotype originated in a female donor with papillary thyroid cancer or a benign thyroid nodule (not recorded which). Some clones in this sample may be carry-over from other donors' samples. The sample was blood. V and J are TRBV6-5 and TRBJ1-6; D might be TRBD1 (5 bases). This CDR3 is CASSYSKGPPLHF. CDR3 sequence (DNA): TGTGCCAGCAGTTACTCGAAGGGGCCACCCCTCCACTTT.